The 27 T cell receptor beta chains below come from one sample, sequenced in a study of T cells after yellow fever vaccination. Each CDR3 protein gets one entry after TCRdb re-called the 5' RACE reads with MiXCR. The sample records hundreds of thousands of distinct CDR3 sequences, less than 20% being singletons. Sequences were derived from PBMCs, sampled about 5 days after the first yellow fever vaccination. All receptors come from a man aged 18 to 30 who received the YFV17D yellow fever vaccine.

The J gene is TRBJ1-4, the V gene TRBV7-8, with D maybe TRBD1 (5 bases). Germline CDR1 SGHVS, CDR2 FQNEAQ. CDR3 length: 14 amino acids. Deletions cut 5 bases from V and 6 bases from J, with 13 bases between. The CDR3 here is CASSTWGLDEKLFF. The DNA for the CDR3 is TGTGCCAGCAGCACTTGGGGGTTAGATGAAAAACTGTTTTTT.

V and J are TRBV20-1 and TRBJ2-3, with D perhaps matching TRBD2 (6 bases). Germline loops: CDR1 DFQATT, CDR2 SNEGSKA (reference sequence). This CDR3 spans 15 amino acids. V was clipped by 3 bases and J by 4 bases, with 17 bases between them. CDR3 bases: TGCAGTGCTAGTCCCACGGGGGTGGGCCCAGATACGCAGTATTTT. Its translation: CSASPTGVGPDTQYF.

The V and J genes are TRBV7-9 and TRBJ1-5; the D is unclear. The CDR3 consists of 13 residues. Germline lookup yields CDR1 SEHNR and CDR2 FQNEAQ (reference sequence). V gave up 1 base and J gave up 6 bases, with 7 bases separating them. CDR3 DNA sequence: TGTGCCAGCAGCTTAGGGGCCTCTCAGCCCCAGCATTTT. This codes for CASSLGASQPQHF.

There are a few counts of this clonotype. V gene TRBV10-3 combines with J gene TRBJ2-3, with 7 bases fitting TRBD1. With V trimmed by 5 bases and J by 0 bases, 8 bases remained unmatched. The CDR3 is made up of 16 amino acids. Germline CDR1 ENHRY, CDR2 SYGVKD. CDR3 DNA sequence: TGTGCCATCAGTTACTCCGGGACAGAGAGCACAGATACGCAGTATTTT. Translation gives CAISYSGTESTDTQYF.

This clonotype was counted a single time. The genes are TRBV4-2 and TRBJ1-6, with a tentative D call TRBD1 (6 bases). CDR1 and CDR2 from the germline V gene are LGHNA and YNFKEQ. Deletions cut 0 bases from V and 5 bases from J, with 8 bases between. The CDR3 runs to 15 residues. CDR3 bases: TGTGCCAGCAGCCAAGATCCAGGGGATAATTCACCCCTCCACTTT. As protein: CASSQDPGDNSPLHF.

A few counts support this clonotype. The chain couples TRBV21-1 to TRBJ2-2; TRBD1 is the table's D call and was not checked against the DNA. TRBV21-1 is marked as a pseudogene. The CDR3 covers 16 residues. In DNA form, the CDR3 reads TGTGCCAGCAGCCTTGAAGGGGACAAATTCACCGGGGAGCTGTTTTTT. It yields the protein CASSLEGDKFTGELFF.

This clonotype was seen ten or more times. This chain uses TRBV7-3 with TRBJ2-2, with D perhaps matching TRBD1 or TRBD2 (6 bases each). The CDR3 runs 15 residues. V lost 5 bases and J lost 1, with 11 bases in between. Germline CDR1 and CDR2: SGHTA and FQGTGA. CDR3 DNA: TGTGCCAGCAGCCAGAAGGGGGGGAACACCGGGGAGCTGTTTTTT. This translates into CASSQKGGNTGELFF.

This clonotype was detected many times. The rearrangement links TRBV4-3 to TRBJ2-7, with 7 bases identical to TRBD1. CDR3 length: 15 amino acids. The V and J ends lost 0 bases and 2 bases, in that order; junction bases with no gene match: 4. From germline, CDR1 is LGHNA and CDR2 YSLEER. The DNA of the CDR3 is TGCGCCAGCAGCCAAGATATCGGACAGGCCTACGAGCAGTACTTC. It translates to CASSQDIGQAYEQYF.

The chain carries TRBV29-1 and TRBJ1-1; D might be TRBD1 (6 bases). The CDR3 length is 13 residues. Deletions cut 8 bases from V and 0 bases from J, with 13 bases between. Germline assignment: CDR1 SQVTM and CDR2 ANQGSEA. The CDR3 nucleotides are TGCAGCACCCAAGGACAGATGAACACTGAAGCTTTCTTT. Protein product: CSTQGQMNTEAFF.

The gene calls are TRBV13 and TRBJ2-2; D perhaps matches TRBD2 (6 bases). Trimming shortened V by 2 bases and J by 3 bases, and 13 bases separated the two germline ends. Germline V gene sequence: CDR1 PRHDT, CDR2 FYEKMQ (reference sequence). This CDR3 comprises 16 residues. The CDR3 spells CASSLYGTLDTGELFF. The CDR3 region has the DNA TGTGCCAGCAGCTTATACGGGACTCTGGACACCGGGGAGCTGTTTTTT.

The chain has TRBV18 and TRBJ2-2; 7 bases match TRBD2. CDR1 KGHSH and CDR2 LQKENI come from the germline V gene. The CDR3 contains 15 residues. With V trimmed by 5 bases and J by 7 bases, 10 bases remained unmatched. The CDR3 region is CASSTQREYGGELFF. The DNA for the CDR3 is TGTGCCAGCTCAACACAGCGGGAATACGGCGGGGAGCTGTTTTTT.

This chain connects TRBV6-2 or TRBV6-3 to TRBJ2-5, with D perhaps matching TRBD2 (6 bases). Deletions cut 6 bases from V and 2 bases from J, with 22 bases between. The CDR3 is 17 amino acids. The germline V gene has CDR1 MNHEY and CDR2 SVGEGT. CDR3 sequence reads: CASSLRPGTLGQETQYF. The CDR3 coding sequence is TGTGCCAGCAGCCTGCGACCCGGGACTCTAGGGCAAGAGACCCAGTACTTC.

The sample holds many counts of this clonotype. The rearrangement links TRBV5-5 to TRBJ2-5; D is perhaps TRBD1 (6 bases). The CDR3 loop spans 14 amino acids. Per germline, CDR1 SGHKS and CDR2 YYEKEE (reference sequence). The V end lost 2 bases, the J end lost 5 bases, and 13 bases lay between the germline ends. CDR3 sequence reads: CASSFGQGRETQYF. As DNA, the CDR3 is TGTGCCAGCAGCTTCGGGCAGGGGCGGGAGACCCAGTACTTC.

The CDR3 sequence: CSVLGRQWPQHF. The DNA for the CDR3 is TGCAGCGTTCTAGGTCGACAGTGGCCCCAGCATTTT. The J gene is TRBJ1-5, the V gene TRBV29-1, with D perhaps TRBD1 (5 bases). The CDR3 has 12 residues. Trimming removed 5 bases at V and 9 bases at J, with 14 bases between. Germline values: CDR1 SQVTM, CDR2 ANQGSEA.

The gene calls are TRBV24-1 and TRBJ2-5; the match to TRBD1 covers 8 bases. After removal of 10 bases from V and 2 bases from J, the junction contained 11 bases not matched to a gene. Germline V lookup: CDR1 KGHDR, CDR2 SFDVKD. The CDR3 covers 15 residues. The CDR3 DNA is TGTGCCACACCCGGACAGGGAAAAATTCAAGAGACCCAGTACTTC. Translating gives CATPGQGKIQETQYF.

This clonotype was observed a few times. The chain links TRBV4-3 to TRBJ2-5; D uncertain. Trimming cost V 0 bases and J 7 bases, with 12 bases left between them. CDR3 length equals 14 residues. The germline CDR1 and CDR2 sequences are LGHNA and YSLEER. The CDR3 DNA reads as TGCGCCAGCAGCCAAGAGTTAGACTGGAGGACCCAGTACTTC. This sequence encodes CASSQELDWRTQYF.

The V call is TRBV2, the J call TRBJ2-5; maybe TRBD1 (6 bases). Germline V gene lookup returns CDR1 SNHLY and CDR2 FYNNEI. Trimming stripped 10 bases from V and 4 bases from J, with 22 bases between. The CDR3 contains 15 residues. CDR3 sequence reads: CATRGGRVGGETQYF. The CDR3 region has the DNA TGTGCCACCAGGGGTGGCAGGGTAGGAGGAGAGACCCAGTACTTC.

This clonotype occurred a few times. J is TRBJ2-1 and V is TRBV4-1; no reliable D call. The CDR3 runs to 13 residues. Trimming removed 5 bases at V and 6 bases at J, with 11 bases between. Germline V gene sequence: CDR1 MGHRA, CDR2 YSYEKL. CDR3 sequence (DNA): TGCGCCAGCAGCTCAACGGACCTCAATGAGCAGTTCTTC. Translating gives CASSSTDLNEQFF.

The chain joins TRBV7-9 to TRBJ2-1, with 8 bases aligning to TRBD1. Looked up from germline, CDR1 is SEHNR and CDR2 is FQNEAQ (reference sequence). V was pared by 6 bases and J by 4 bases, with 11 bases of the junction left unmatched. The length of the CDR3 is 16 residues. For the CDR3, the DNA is TGTGCCAGCAGTCCCTCCCGGACAGGGAGGTACAATGAGCAGTTCTTC. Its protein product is CASSPSRTGRYNEQFF.

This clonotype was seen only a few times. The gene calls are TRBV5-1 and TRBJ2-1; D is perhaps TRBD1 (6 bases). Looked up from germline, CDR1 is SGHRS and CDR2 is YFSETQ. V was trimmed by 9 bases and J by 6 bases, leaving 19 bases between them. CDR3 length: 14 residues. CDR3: CATQLQQGSNEQFF. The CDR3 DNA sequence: TGCGCCACCCAACTCCAACAGGGAAGCAATGAGCAGTTCTTC. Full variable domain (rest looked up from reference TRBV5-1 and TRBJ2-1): KAGVTQTPRYLIKTRGQQVTLSCSPISGHRSVSWYQQTPGQGLQFLFEYFSETQRNKGNFPGRFSGRQFSNSRSEMNVSTLELGDSALYLCATQLQQGSNEQFFGPGTRLTVL.

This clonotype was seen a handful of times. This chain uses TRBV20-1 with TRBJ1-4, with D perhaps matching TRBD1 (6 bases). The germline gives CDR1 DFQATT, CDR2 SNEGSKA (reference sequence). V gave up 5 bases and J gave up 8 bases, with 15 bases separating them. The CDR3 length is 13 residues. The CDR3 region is CSAFRDIPEKLFF. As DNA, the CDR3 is TGCAGTGCTTTCCGGGACATCCCCGAAAAACTGTTTTTT.

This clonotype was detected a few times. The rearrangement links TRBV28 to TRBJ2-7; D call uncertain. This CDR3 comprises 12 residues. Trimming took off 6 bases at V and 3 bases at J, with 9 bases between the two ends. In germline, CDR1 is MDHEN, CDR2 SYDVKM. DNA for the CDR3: TGTGCCAGCAGCGTCACCTACTACGAGCAGTACTTC. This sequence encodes CASSVTYYEQYF.

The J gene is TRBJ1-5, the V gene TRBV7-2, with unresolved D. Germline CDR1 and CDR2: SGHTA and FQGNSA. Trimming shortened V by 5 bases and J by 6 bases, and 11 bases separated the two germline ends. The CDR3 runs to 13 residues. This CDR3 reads CASSGMRGQPQHF. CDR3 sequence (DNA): TGTGCCAGCAGCGGGATGCGGGGTCAGCCCCAGCATTTT.

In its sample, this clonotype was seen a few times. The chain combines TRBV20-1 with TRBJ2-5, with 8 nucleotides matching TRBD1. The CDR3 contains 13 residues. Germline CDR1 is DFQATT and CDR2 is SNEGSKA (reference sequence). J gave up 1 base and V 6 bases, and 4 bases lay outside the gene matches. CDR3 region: CSAMDRAQETQYF. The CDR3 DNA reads TGCAGTGCGATGGACAGGGCCCAAGAGACCCAGTACTTC.

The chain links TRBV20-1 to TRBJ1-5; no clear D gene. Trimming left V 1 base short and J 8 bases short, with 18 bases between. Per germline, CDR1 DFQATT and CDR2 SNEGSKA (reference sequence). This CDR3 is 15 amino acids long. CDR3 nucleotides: TGCAGTGCTAGAGGCCTATCGGACGGGAAAGAGCCCCAGCATTTT. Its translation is CSARGLSDGKEPQHF.

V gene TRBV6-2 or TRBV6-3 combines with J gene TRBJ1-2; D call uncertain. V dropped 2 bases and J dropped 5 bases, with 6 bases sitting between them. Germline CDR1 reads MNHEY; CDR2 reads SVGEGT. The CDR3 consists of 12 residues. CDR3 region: CASSYRHYGYTF. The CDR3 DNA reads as TGTGCCAGCAGTTACAGACATTATGGCTACACCTTC.

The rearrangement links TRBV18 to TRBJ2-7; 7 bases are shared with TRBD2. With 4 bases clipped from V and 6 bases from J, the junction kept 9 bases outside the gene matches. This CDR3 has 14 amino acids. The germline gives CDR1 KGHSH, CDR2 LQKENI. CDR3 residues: CASSLERGKGEQYV. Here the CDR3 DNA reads TGTGCCAGCTCACTAGAGCGGGGTAAGGGCGAGCAGTACGTC.